Presented here are 17 T cell receptor beta chains from one specimen sequenced in a study of technical replicates of blood from a few donors. Profiled with immunoSEQ multiplex PCR; TCRdb holds only in-frame clones, not every one. In the table there are about 76,000 clones, roughly 91% of which are singletons. Sequenced sample: T cells isolated from PBMCs. These receptors came from a human donor in good health.

V and J are TRBV5-5 and TRBJ1-5, with 8 bases that match TRBD1. J lost 1 base, V lost 2 bases, and 11 bases had no gene match. CDR1 and CDR2 (germline): SGHKS, YYEKEE (reference sequence). This CDR3 is 18 amino acids long. The CDR3 bases are TGTGCCAGCAGCTTTTCGGGACAGGCCAGCTGGAGCAATCAGCCCCAGCATTTT. This sequence encodes CASSFSGQASWSNQPQHF.

The chain couples TRBV5-1 to TRBJ2-7, with TRBD2 matching over 8 bases. Germline V CDR1 and CDR2: SGHRS, YFSETQ. The CDR3 runs 15 residues. The V gene end was trimmed by 5 bases and the J gene end by 4 bases; junction bases not matched to a gene: 11. The CDR3 protein is CASSYSGGKVYEQYF. The CDR3 nucleotides are TGCGCCAGCAGTTACAGCGGGGGTAAGGTGTACGAGCAGTACTTC.

This CDR3 is CASRATWGGTEAFF. The CDR3 nucleotides are TGCGCCAGCCGAGCGACTTGGGGGGGGACTGAAGCTTTCTTT. This rearrangement joins TRBV4-1 to TRBJ1-1; D is perhaps TRBD1 (5 bases). Germline assignment: CDR1 MGHRA and CDR2 YSYEKL. CDR3 size: 14 residues. The V and J ends lost 8 bases and 5 bases respectively, with 18 bases between them.

This rearrangement joins TRBV19 to TRBJ1-1; TRBD1 matches at 7 bases. CDR3 length equals 15 residues. V was clipped by 9 bases and J by 3 bases; unmatched bases: 13. Germline V lookup: CDR1 LNHDA, CDR2 SQIVND (reference sequence). The CDR3 loop is CASHLTGQTDTEAFF. CDR3 nucleotides: TGTGCCAGCCACCTAACGGGACAGACAGACACTGAAGCTTTCTTT. The full variable domain, with the rest looked up from reference TRBV19 and TRBJ1-1, is DGGITQSPKYLFRKEGQNVTLSCEQNLNHDAMYWYRQDPGQGLRLIYYSQIVNDFQKGDIAEGYSVSREKKESFPLTVTSAQKNPTAFYLCASHLTGQTDTEAFFGQGTRLTVV.

The rearrangement joins TRBV30 to TRBJ2-1; a possible D gene is TRBD1 (6 bases). Trimming shortened V by 2 bases and J by 2 bases, and 10 bases separated the two germline ends. The germline V gene has CDR1 GTSNPN and CDR2 SVGIG (reference sequence). This CDR3 is built from 14 residues. The CDR3 sequence is CAWSRKGAYNEQFF. Here the CDR3 DNA reads TGTGCCTGGAGTCGGAAGGGGGCCTACAATGAGCAGTTCTTC.

This sequence joins TRBV18 and TRBJ2-3; TRBD2 matches at 10 bases. V lost 4 bases and J lost 6; bases outside the gene matches: 7. CDR1 and CDR2 (germline): KGHSH, LQKENI. This CDR3 has 15 residues. The DNA of the CDR3 is TGTGCCAGCTCACAAACTAGCGGGGCCTGGGATACGCAGTATTTT. This encodes CASSQTSGAWDTQYF. Together with reference TRBV18 and TRBJ2-3, the CDR3 gives the full variable domain: NAGVMQNPRHLVRRRGQEARLRCSPMKGHSHVYWYRQLPEEGLKFMVYLQKENIIDESGMPKERFSAEFPKEGPSILRIQQVVRGDSAAYFCASSQTSGAWDTQYFGPGTRLTVL.

The gene calls are TRBV7-3 and TRBJ2-1, with 10 bases identical to TRBD2. CDR3 size: 13 residues. Germline CDR1 reads SGHTA; CDR2 reads FQGTGA. The V segment lost 5 bases and the J segment 5 bases; nucleotides outside the gene matches: 0. CDR3 in amino acids: CASSLAGDNEQFF. In DNA, the CDR3 is TGTGCCAGCAGCCTAGCGGGGGACAATGAGCAGTTCTTC.

The rearrangement uses TRBV7-9 and TRBJ1-1; maybe TRBD1 (5 bases). V lost 5 bases to trimming and J lost 0 bases, with 19 bases between them. This CDR3 comprises 17 residues. CDR1 is SEHNR and CDR2 is FQNEAQ in the germline V gene (reference sequence). CDR3 loop: CASSPDGGGSVNTEAFF. The CDR3 bases are TGTGCCAGCAGCCCGGACGGCGGGGGTTCGGTGAACACTGAAGCTTTCTTT.

The chain has TRBV5-5 and TRBJ2-1; D is ambiguous. The CDR3 is 13 amino acids. V was shortened by 5 bases and J by 0 bases, with 6 bases between the two germline ends. Germline assignment: CDR1 SGHKS and CDR2 YYEKEE (reference sequence). In DNA form, the CDR3 reads TGTGCCAGCAGGGAGTCCTCCTACAATGAGCAGTTCTTC. As protein: CASRESSYNEQFF.

The chain couples TRBV4-2 to TRBJ2-5; D may be TRBD1 (6 bases). V was shortened by 0 bases and J by 13 bases, with 24 bases between the two germline ends. Looked up from germline, CDR1 is LGHNA and CDR2 is YNFKEQ. The CDR3 contains 16 residues. The CDR3 spells CASSQDGGRGSKIWYF. The CDR3 bases are TGTGCCAGCAGCCAAGATGGGGGCAGGGGATCCAAGATTTGGTACTTC.

V and J are TRBV27 and TRBJ2-3; 11 bases fit TRBD2. J was trimmed by 3 bases and V by 5 bases; bases with no gene match: 4. Germline lookup yields CDR1 MNHEY and CDR2 SMNVEV (reference sequence). The CDR3 is made up of 15 amino acids. The CDR3 is CASSIIAGGTDTQYF. The CDR3 coding sequence is TGTGCCAGCAGTATCATAGCGGGAGGGACAGATACGCAGTATTTT.

J is TRBJ1-4 and V is TRBV11-3; D possibly corresponds to TRBD1 (5 bases). In germline, CDR1 is SGHNT, CDR2 YENEEA. Between the trimmed V and J ends, which lost 4 bases and 0 bases, there was a span of 9 bases. The CDR3 sequence is 15 residues long. The CDR3 is CASSWGFATNEKLFF. The DNA of the CDR3 is TGTGCCAGCAGCTGGGGCTTTGCAACTAATGAAAAACTGTTTTTT.

This clone was seen only once. This chain uses TRBV5-1 with TRBJ2-6, with D perhaps TRBD1 (5 bases). The germline CDR1 and CDR2 sequences are SGHRS and YFSETQ. This CDR3 contains 20 residues. V lost 5 bases and J lost 0, with 24 bases in between. CDR3 DNA sequence: TGCGCCAGCAGTACACCACCCGGCAGGGTGTTCAACTCTGGGGCCAACGTCCTGACTTTC. Protein sequence: CASSTPPGRVFNSGANVLTF. Based on the CDR3 plus reference TRBV5-1 and TRBJ2-6, the full variable domain is KAGVTQTPRYLIKTRGQQVTLSCSPISGHRSVSWYQQTPGQGLQFLFEYFSETQRNKGNFPGRFSGRQFSNSRSEMNVSTLELGDSALYLCASSTPPGRVFNSGANVLTFGAGSRLTVL.

J is TRBJ2-3 and V is TRBV6-6; unclear D gene. With 5 bases removed from V and 0 bases from J, the gap between germline ends came to 9 bases. Germline CDR1 and CDR2: MNHNY and SVGAGI (reference sequence). The CDR3 sequence is 14 residues long. The DNA of the CDR3 is TGTGCCAGCAGTAGACCGACTAGCACAGATACGCAGTATTTT. Its protein product is CASSRPTSTDTQYF.

V and J are TRBV27 and TRBJ1-5, with 9 bases identical to TRBD1. The germline V gene encodes CDR1 MNHEY and CDR2 SMNVEV (reference sequence). V was clipped by 2 bases and J by 3 bases; unmatched bases: 8. The CDR3 loop spans 17 amino acids. CDR3 loop: CASSLTGGQGANQPQHF. The CDR3, as DNA: TGTGCCAGCAGTTTAACCGGGGGACAGGGAGCCAATCAGCCCCAGCATTTT.

Only a few counts were recorded for this clone. This chain uses TRBV7-3 with TRBJ1-1; 7 nucleotides line up with TRBD1. CDR3 size: 15 residues. With 2 bases clipped from V and 4 bases from J, the junction kept 7 bases outside the gene matches. Germline CDR1 reads SGHTA; CDR2 reads FQGTGA. In DNA, the CDR3 is TGTGCCAGCAGCTTAGGAGGGGGCCTCGCCACTGAAGCTTTCTTT. Amino acids: CASSLGGGLATEAFF.

This sequence joins TRBV10-3 and TRBJ1-1; 8 bases are shared with TRBD1. Germline V gene lookup returns CDR1 ENHRY and CDR2 SYGVKD. This CDR3 has 16 amino acids. Trimming took 5 bases from V and 1 from J; bases not matched to a gene: 9. CDR3 region: CAISTGGASRNTEAFF. CDR3 coding DNA: TGTGCCATCAGTACAGGGGGTGCGTCGAGGAACACTGAAGCTTTCTTT.